The clone carrying this T cell receptor (beta chain) was counted at least ten times. What it binds is unknown. This sample was included in a study of naive and memory T cell subsets. Cells stained for CD3, CD4, CD8, CD45RA and CD27 were sorted into four subsets. Study-wide results and caveats: RNA-based TCR counts may shift with T cell activation and differentiation. In CD4 and CD8 cells, diversity dropped from naive through EMRA.

Both TRBC1 and TRBC2 were covered by a beta constant-region primer of two equimolar oligonucleotides. The ligated cDNA underwent four PCR rounds using SP2 and nested alpha and beta constant-region primers. Using its own MiXCR run on the UMI-ligation and nested PCR reads, TCRdb lists one record per CDR3 protein. The table includes 100,000 to 150,000 distinct CDR3 sequences, approximately 37% detected once. The CDR3 spans 13 residues. V shed 3 bases and J shed 1 base, with 5 bases lying between them. CDR1 and CDR2 (germline): MNHEY, SMNVEV (reference sequence). The chain links TRBV27 to TRBJ2-3; D is ambiguous. The sequencing input was central memory CD4+ T cells from blood. The receptor was derived from a human donor in good health. The CDR3 loop is CASSFSGTDTQYF. The DNA of the CDR3 is TGTGCCAGCAGTTTTTCAGGCACAGATACGCAGTATTTT.